This TCR beta chain emerged from a study of blood T cell repertoires in COVID-19. The count of this clone is one. Methods used by the authors: Amplification from reference gene primers served as the basis for estimated nucleated cell counts. TCRdb keeps only in-frame clones here, not all; method: immunoSEQ multiplex PCR. From that table come the V and J calls and clone size; the DNA was used to work out D and trimming. The repertoire holds about 130,000 clones, more than 80% seen once, with 3.2% in the top ten. V was shortened by 4 bases and J by 10 bases, with 10 bases between the two germline ends. The CDR3 runs 12 residues. Germline V CDR1 and CDR2: MDHEN, SYDVKM.

This receptor was taken from an elderly woman with COVID-19, enrolled during active disease. V gene TRBV28 combines with J gene TRBJ2-2; D uncertain. The sequencing sample was made of peripheral blood. DNA of the CDR3: TGTGCCAGCAGTTCACAGACACCGGAGCTGTTTTTT. Protein sequence: CASSSQTPELFF.